A single sample is the source of the 24 T cell receptor beta chains below, sequenced in a study of beta chain features in type 1 diabetes (dated by TCRdb to the late 2010s). The investigation overall reported the following: Type 1 diabetes patients showed a moderate but significant shortening of TCRB CDR3 length in all four CD4+ subsets.

Libraries were built with the immunoSEQ multiplex PCR assay. All of the isolated RNA was reverse transcribed with the High Capacity cDNA Reverse Transcription Kit, so expressed TCRB transcripts were sequenced. Sourced from immuneACCESS, this table was stored by TCRdb with only in-frame sequences that have V and J called. A share of the clones is absent; for the studies checked, an unresolved V gene accounts for under half, and the remainder has no known explanation. The sample yields nearly 700,000 clones; around an eighth were counted once. Of the sample, 0.02% to 0.025% falls within the top ten clones. Their cognate antigens are unknown. The material sequenced was naive CD4+ T cells from blood. What this sample's cell subset or site label stands for: true naive CD4+ T cells. The source of these receptors is a man younger than 30 with type 1 diabetes.

The V and J genes are TRBV14 and TRBJ1-1, with 7 bases lining up with TRBD1. Germline loops: CDR1 SGHDN, CDR2 FVKESK. CDR3 length equals 13 residues. Losses at the gene ends were 0 bases for V and 9 bases for J; bases not matched to a gene: 4. Written as DNA, the CDR3 is TGTGCCAGCAGCCAAGAAGGGACAGTGCAAGCTTTCTTT. Protein sequence: CASSQEGTVQAFF.

The genes are TRBV6-5 and TRBJ2-5, with D perhaps assigned TRBD1 or TRBD2 (5 bases each). The CDR3 loop spans 14 amino acids. V lost 3 bases and J 3 bases, leaving 11 bases between the germline ends. From germline, CDR1 is MNHEY and CDR2 SVGAGI. CDR3 region: CASSYGGAEETQYF. CDR3 sequence (DNA): TGTGCCAGCAGTTATGGGGGAGCGGAAGAGACCCAGTACTTC.

As regards this clone: Other nucleotide sequences in the sample specify the same CDR3. This chain uses TRBV6-5 with TRBJ1-6; tentative D call: TRBD1 (5 bases). Germline CDR1 and CDR2: MNHEY and SVGAGI. The V end was cut by 0 bases, the J end by 6 bases, with 9 bases between. CDR3 size: 15 residues. Here the CDR3 DNA reads TGTGCCAGCAGTTACTCGAGCCAGGGTAATTCACCCCTCCACTTT. This codes for CASSYSSQGNSPLHF.

This clone was counted a few times. The chain employs TRBV28 and TRBJ2-2; unclear D gene. The CDR3 loop spans 13 amino acids. The V and J ends lost 3 bases and 0 bases respectively, with 2 bases between them. Germline CDR1 is MDHEN and CDR2 is SYDVKM. DNA of the CDR3: TGTGCCAGCAGTTTTGCGAACACCGGGGAGCTGTTTTTT. Its protein is CASSFANTGELFF.

The CDR3 here is CASSEGGTPDTQYF. The CDR3 nucleotides read TGTGCCAGCAGTGAAGGGGGAACGCCAGATACGCAGTATTTT. This rearrangement joins TRBV6-5 to TRBJ2-3, with D perhaps matching TRBD1 (6 bases). Germline values: CDR1 MNHEY, CDR2 SVGAGI. The CDR3 extends over 14 amino acids. V lost 5 bases, J lost 4 bases, and 13 bases lay in between.

The sample holds a few counts of this clone. The chain is built from TRBV6-5 and TRBJ2-7; TRBD2 agrees at 8 bases. The CDR3 covers 15 residues. V trimming: 0 bases; J trimming: 0 bases; junction bases outside the gene matches: 1. CDR1 and CDR2 from the germline V gene are MNHEY and SVGAGI. The CDR3 loop reads CASSYSGLDSYEQYF. The CDR3 coding sequence is TGTGCCAGCAGTTACTCGGGACTAGACTCCTACGAGCAGTACTTC.

The V call is TRBV30, the J call TRBJ2-3, with a tentative D call TRBD1 (7 bases). V was trimmed by 5 bases and J by 6 bases, leaving 15 bases between them. The V gene's germline CDR1 is GTSNPN and CDR2 SVGIG (reference sequence). The CDR3 covers 13 residues. The chain's CDR3 is CAWGTRGADTQYF. The CDR3 coding sequence is TGTGCCTGGGGAACCAGGGGGGCGGATACGCAGTATTTT.

This clone was observed a few times. The V call is TRBV20-1, the J call TRBJ1-1; no definite D call. This CDR3 is 11 amino acids long. Looked up from germline, CDR1 is DFQATT and CDR2 is SNEGSKA (reference sequence). The V and J ends lost 5 bases and 6 bases respectively, with 10 bases between them. DNA of the CDR3: TGCAGTGCTCCCACGGTTTCTGAAGCTTTCTTT. It specifies CSAPTVSEAFF.

The gene calls are TRBV7-2 and TRBJ1-2; D not certain. The CDR3 runs to 15 residues. Germline CDR1 reads SGHTA; CDR2 reads FQGNSA. V gave up 1 base and J gave up 0 bases, with 9 bases separating them. In DNA form, the CDR3 reads TGTGCCAGCAGCTTAGGCGGGCAAGCTAACTATGGCTACACCTTC. Translated: CASSLGGQANYGYTF.

This rearrangement joins TRBV5-4 to TRBJ2-5, with D hard to call. The CDR3 totals 15 residues. V was clipped by 7 bases and J by 5 bases, with 21 bases between them. Germline loops: CDR1 SGHNT, CDR2 YYREEE (reference sequence). The chain's CDR3 is CASALVPTLQETQYF. As DNA, the CDR3 is TGTGCCAGCGCTTTGGTCCCGACCCTACAGGAGACCCAGTACTTC.

The sample holds a few counts of this clone. The gene calls are TRBV7-9 and TRBJ2-1, with D perhaps matching TRBD1 (5 bases). The V gene lost 0 bases and the J gene lost 9 bases, with 12 bases spanning the gap. CDR1 SEHNR and CDR2 FQNEAQ come from the germline V gene (reference sequence). The CDR3 runs 14 residues. CDR3 in amino acids: CASSLAQARGEQFF. DNA for the CDR3: TGTGCCAGCAGCTTAGCACAGGCCCGAGGTGAGCAGTTCTTC.

This clone was seen more than once but under ten times. V is TRBV19 and J is TRBJ2-5, with D hard to call. Deletions cut 4 bases from V and 2 bases from J, with 8 bases between. Germline-derived CDR1 and CDR2 are LNHDA and SQIVND (reference sequence). The length of the CDR3 is 13 residues. The CDR3 sequence is CASSTQEQETQYF. The CDR3 nucleotides read TGTGCCAGTAGTACGCAGGAACAAGAGACCCAGTACTTC.

This clone has only a few counts. The genes are TRBV4-2 and TRBJ1-5; no reliable D call. V dropped 1 base and J dropped 3 bases, with 13 bases sitting between them. CDR3 size: 16 residues. Germline V gene lookup returns CDR1 LGHNA and CDR2 YNFKEQ. CDR3 sequence (DNA): TGTGCCAGCAGCCAAGGGTTAGGCGCTCCCAATCAGCCCCAGCATTTT. Amino acid sequence: CASSQGLGAPNQPQHF.

This clone was seen a few times. In DNA, the CDR3 is TGTGCCAGCACCAGGACCGAGACCCAGTACTTC. Protein sequence: CASTRTETQYF. This chain links TRBV2 with TRBJ2-5; D not certain. CDR1 and CDR2 from the germline V gene are SNHLY and FYNNEI. V was trimmed by 7 bases and J by 5 bases, leaving 8 bases between them. This CDR3 is built from 11 residues.

The chain joins TRBV27 to TRBJ2-6; either TRBD1 or TRBD2 may supply D (6 bases each). CDR1 is MNHEY and CDR2 is SMNVEV in the germline V gene (reference sequence). Deletions cut 5 bases from V and 0 bases from J, with 14 bases between. CDR3 length: 17 residues. The CDR3 sequence is CASSRWTAGSGANVLTF. The CDR3, as DNA: TGTGCCAGCAGTCGTTGGACAGCGGGCTCTGGGGCCAACGTCCTGACTTTC.

This clone turned up a few times. This sequence joins TRBV15 and TRBJ1-1; no firm D call. The ends were cut back, 0 bases at V and 0 bases at J, with 8 bases in the middle. This CDR3 has 15 residues. Germline lookup yields CDR1 LNHNV and CDR2 YYDKDF (reference sequence). The CDR3 spells CATSREGQLNTEAFF. The CDR3 DNA follows: TGTGCCACCAGCAGAGAGGGTCAGCTGAACACTGAAGCTTTCTTT.

In its sample, this clone was seen a few times. The chain links TRBV6-1 to TRBJ2-3; D is unclear. The CDR3 has 11 residues. V lost 8 bases and J lost 0, with 3 bases in between. Germline CDR1 reads MNHNS; CDR2 reads SASEGT. The CDR3 here is CASPSTDTQYF. As DNA, the CDR3 is TGTGCCAGCCCGAGCACAGATACGCAGTATTTT.

This clone was detected a few times. This chain connects TRBV6-5 to TRBJ2-7; perhaps D is TRBD1 or TRBD2 (6 bases each). CDR1 and CDR2 (germline): MNHEY, SVGAGI. Trimming left V 0 bases short and J 3 bases short, with 12 bases between. The CDR3 covers 15 residues. Here the CDR3 DNA reads TGTGCCAGCAGTTACTCGATAGAGGGGGGCTACGAGCAGTACTTC. This codes for CASSYSIEGGYEQYF.

The chain has TRBV27 and TRBJ2-3; possibly TRBD2 for D (6 bases). There are 14 residues in the CDR3. V lost 3 bases to trimming and J lost 6 bases, with 13 bases between them. Germline V lookup: CDR1 MNHEY, CDR2 SMNVEV (reference sequence). The chain's CDR3 is CASSLGEAGDTQYF. CDR3 DNA: TGTGCCAGCAGTTTGGGGGAGGCTGGGGATACGCAGTATTTT.

V and J are TRBV7-9 and TRBJ2-2; the match to TRBD2 covers 8 bases. V lost 5 bases, J lost 5 bases, and 4 bases stayed unmatched. The CDR3 length is 14 residues. CDR1 is SEHNR and CDR2 is FQNEAQ in the germline V gene (reference sequence). The CDR3 DNA reads as TGTGCCAGCAGCCCCCCGGGGGGGACCGGGGAGCTGTTTTTT. Translated, it gives CASSPPGGTGELFF. The variable domain in full, with the rest retrieved from reference TRBV7-9 and TRBJ2-2, is DTGVSQNPRHKITKRGQNVTFRCDPISEHNRLYWYRQTLGQGPEFLTYFQNEAQLEKSRLLSDRFSAERPKGSFSTLEIQRTEQGDSAMYLCASSPPGGTGELFFGEGSRLTVL.

This clone was found a few times. Given a much more abundant clone one base away, this may be a read error. V usage is TRBV9 and J usage is TRBJ2-5; D is uncertain. With the DNA end fitting TRBJ2-7 better, the J assignment may be wrong. The CDR3 contains 11 residues. Germline lookup yields CDR1 SGDLS and CDR2 YYNGEE. The CDR3 nucleotides read TGTGCCAGCAGCCCCTCCTACGAGCAGTACTTC. This translates into CASSPSYEQYF.

This clone was detected only a few times. The gene calls are TRBV15 and TRBJ1-2; no clear D gene. The germline V gene encodes CDR1 LNHNV and CDR2 YYDKDF (reference sequence). The V end lost 0 bases, the J end lost 3 bases, and 11 bases lay between the germline ends. This CDR3 has 15 amino acids. The CDR3 loop is CATSRDKAEYYGYTF. In DNA form, the CDR3 reads TGTGCCACCAGCAGAGATAAGGCCGAGTACTATGGCTACACCTTC.

This clone turned up a few times. The DNA for the CDR3 is TGTGCCAGCATCAGGACAGGGTCAGAGACCCAGTACTTC. Protein product: CASIRTGSETQYF. The chain carries TRBV7-9 and TRBJ2-5, with 8 bases matching TRBD1. Germline CDR1 is SEHNR and CDR2 is FQNEAQ (reference sequence). The CDR3 contains 13 residues. Germline trimming cut 7 bases from V and 4 bases from J; bases unmatched to any gene: 5.

The chain recombines TRBV9 with TRBJ2-7, with 10 nucleotides matching TRBD1. Germline V lookup: CDR1 SGDLS, CDR2 YYNGEE. CDR3 size: 15 residues. V shed 4 bases, J shed 4 bases, and the junction held 8 bases outside the gene matches. Here the CDR3 reads CASSPRQGQGYEQYF. The CDR3 DNA follows: TGTGCCAGCAGCCCCCGACAGGGACAGGGGTACGAGCAGTACTTC.